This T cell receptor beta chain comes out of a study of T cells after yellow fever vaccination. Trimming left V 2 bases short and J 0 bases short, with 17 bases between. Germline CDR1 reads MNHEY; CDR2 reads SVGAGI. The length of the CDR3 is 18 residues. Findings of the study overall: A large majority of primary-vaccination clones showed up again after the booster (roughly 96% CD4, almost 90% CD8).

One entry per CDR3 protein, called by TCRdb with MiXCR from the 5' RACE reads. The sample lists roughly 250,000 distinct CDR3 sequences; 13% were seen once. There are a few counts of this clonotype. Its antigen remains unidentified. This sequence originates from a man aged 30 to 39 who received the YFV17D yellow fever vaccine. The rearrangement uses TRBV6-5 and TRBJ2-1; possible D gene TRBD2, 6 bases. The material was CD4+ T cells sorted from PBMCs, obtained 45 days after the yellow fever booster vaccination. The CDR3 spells CASSYASSLASSYNEQFF. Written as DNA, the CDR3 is TGTGCCAGCAGTTACGCTTCGTCCCTAGCGAGCTCCTACAATGAGCAGTTCTTC.